A single T cell receptor (beta chain) is shown here with its context. These data belong to a study of blood T cell repertoires in COVID-19. The wider study: Both acute and convalescent COVID-19 samples were obtained from the United States, Italy and Spain. The analysed material was cDNA or gDNA that came from T cells, B-cell-depleted T cells, or PBMCs.

CDR1 and CDR2 (germline): LNHDA, SQIVND (reference sequence). CDR3 length: 13 residues. V lost 4 bases to trimming and J lost 0 bases, with 5 bases between them. In the study's own analysis: Amplified reference gene primers provided the basis for estimating nucleated cell counts. Profiling relied on immunoSEQ multiplex PCR, and the TCRdb table lists in-frame clones only, not all of them. V and J calls plus clone size are reproduced from that table; the DNA served to infer D and trimming. The table shows about 240,000 clones, with 88% occurring only once. The sample taken for sequencing was peripheral blood. The receptor was isolated from a woman in her twenties or thirties with acute or convalescent COVID-19. V is TRBV19 and J is TRBJ2-3; D ambiguous. The CDR3 DNA reads TGTGCCAGTAGTAGCGTAAGCACAGATACGCAGTATTTT. It codes for CASSSVSTDTQYF.